This TCR beta chain was captured by sequencing in a study of siplizumab effects on memory and regulatory T cells. Overall study results and limits: Tregs that proliferated in siplizumab cultures did not have their suppressive function confirmed. Poor capture below about 10^-5 frequency left most alloreactive clones unmapped to unstimulated subsets. It was not possible to assign a naive or memory phenotype to roughly 75-95% of proliferating CD4+ or CD8+ clones.

Clones were read by immunoSEQ multiplex PCR, and TCRdb kept only the in-frame ones, dropping some. This table has 80,000 to 130,000 clones, 94% appearing once. Concerning this clone: Its specificity is unknown.

CDR3 size: 14 residues. Germline CDR1 and CDR2: SQVTM and ANQGSEA. V lost 4 bases, J lost 8 bases, and 9 bases stayed unmatched. The V gene is TRBV29-1, the J gene TRBJ1-4; 8 bases map to TRBD1. The sample taken for sequencing was Tregs sorted from blood. This sequence was found in a human donor in good health. CDR3 bases: TGCAGCGTTGCCAGACAGGGGCTAAGGGAAAAACTGTTTTTT. Protein product: CSVARQGLREKLFF. Drawing the rest from reference TRBV29-1 and TRBJ1-4, the complete variable domain is SAVISQKPSRDICQRGTSLTIQCQVDSQVTMMFWYRQQPGQSLTLIATANQGSEATYESGFVIDKFPISRPNLTFSTLTVSNMSPEDSSIYLCSVARQGLREKLFFGSGTQLSVL.